Below, 28 T cell receptor beta chains from the same sample are listed, as sequenced in a study of T cell repertoires in aging, cancer and after chemotherapy. TRB rearrangements spanning V, D and J were amplified using mixed TRB-A/B primers. MiXCR was run by TCRdb on the multiplex PCR reads, yielding one entry per CDR3 protein. The repertoire consists of 10,000 to 15,000 distinct CDR3 sequences, with under 35% occurring once and the leading ten covering 7.5% to 10%. Peripheral blood genomic DNA, not sorted cells or RNA, was the template. Sample: blood. The receptors stem from a human donor with a blood cancer.

By its share, this clonotype is medium-sized. The DNA for the CDR3 is TGTGCCAGCGCCCTGCGCGACAGGGACAATGAGCAGTTCTTC. Protein product: CASALRDRDNEQFF. The chain is built from TRBV5-4 and TRBJ2-1, with 7 bases lining up with TRBD1. CDR1 and CDR2 (germline): SGHNT, YYREEE (reference sequence). The V segment lost 7 bases and the J segment 5 bases; nucleotides outside the gene matches: 9. The CDR3 contains 14 residues.

In the case of this clonotype: Possible read error: a much larger clone is one base away. This rearrangement joins TRBV19 to TRBJ1-4; 9 bases map to TRBD1. CDR3 length: 14 amino acids. Germline V gene lookup returns CDR1 LNHDA and CDR2 SQIVND (reference sequence). The CDR3 protein is CSSSGGTGKEKLFF. The DNA for the CDR3 is TGTTCCAGTAGTGGCGGGACAGGGAAGGAAAAACTGTTTTTT.

This clonotype turned up a few times. This sequence joins TRBV6-5 and TRBJ1-3, with D unresolved. Trimming removed 5 bases from V and 0 bases from J, with 11 bases in between. The CDR3 length is 15 residues. Germline V lookup: CDR1 MNHEY, CDR2 SVGAGI. The CDR3 loop reads CASSATDNSGNTIYF. In DNA form, the CDR3 reads TGTGCCAGCAGTGCCACGGATAACTCTGGAAACACCATATATTTT.

As regards this clonotype: This sequence may be a read error, since a much larger clone differs from it by one base. CDR3 sequence reads: CASSIDRVGDLSNQPQHF. The CDR3 nucleotides are TGTGCCAGTAGTATAGACAGGGTAGGAGACCTTAGCAATCAGCCCCAGCATTTT. This chain uses TRBV19 with TRBJ1-5; a weak D match, TRBD1 (5 bases). The germline V gene encodes CDR1 LNHDA and CDR2 SQIVND (reference sequence). The length of the CDR3 is 18 residues. V shed 0 bases and J shed 0 bases, with 15 bases lying between them.

This chain connects TRBV5-3 to TRBJ2-2; TRBD2 matches at 11 bases. TRBV5-3 is classed as an ORF, of uncertain function. The CDR3 contains 23 residues. The V gene end was trimmed by 2 bases and the J gene end by 6 bases; junction bases not matched to a gene: 27. CDR3 sequence: CARSFIFRPVAGGPLVGPGELFF. The CDR3 DNA is TGTGCCAGAAGCTTTATTTTCAGGCCGGTAGCGGGAGGGCCCTTAGTTGGTCCCGGGGAGCTGTTTTTT.

By sample fraction, this clonotype is medium-sized. The chain carries TRBV6-6 and TRBJ2-7; 12 bases match TRBD2. The CDR3 has 15 amino acids. Germline trimming cut 5 bases from V and 3 bases from J; bases unmatched to any gene: 5. The V gene's germline CDR1 is MNHNY and CDR2 SVGAGI (reference sequence). For the CDR3, the DNA is TGTGCCAGCAGTCAGACTAGCGGGGGTTTCTACGAGCAGTACTTC. Its protein product is CASSQTSGGFYEQYF.

The CDR3 DNA reads as TGTGCCAGCAGCCTAGACACTGAAGCTTTCTTT. This encodes CASSLDTEAFF. This rearrangement joins TRBV12-3 or TRBV12-4 to TRBJ1-1, with unresolved D. This CDR3 contains 11 residues. Trimming removed 6 bases from V and 3 bases from J, with 5 bases in between.

This clonotype appeared a few times. This rearrangement joins TRBV20-1 to TRBJ1-2; 12 bases match TRBD1. Germline trimming cut 0 bases from V and 8 bases from J; bases unmatched to any gene: 7. In germline, CDR1 is DFQATT, CDR2 SNEGSKA (reference sequence). CDR3 size: 15 residues. CDR3 nucleotide sequence: TGCAGTGCTAGAGAGCCGGGACAGGGGGCGGAGGGCTACACCTTC. It yields the protein CSAREPGQGAEGYTF.

This clonotype was recorded a few times. The J gene is TRBJ2-1, the V gene TRBV11-2, with D possibly TRBD1 on 5 matching bases. The CDR3 is made up of 14 amino acids. The V gene lost 0 bases and the J gene lost 5 bases, with 8 bases spanning the gap. Germline loops: CDR1 SGHAT, CDR2 FQNNGV. In DNA form, the CDR3 reads TGTGCCAGCAGCTTAGATTGGACAAACAATGAGCAGTTCTTC. Amino acids: CASSLDWTNNEQFF. Together with reference TRBV11-2 and TRBJ2-1, the CDR3 gives the full variable domain: EAGVAQSPRYKIIEKRQSVAFWCNPISGHATLYWYQQILGQGPKLLIQFQNNGVVDDSQLPKDRFSAERLKGVDSTLKIQPAKLEDSAVYLCASSLDWTNNEQFFGPGTRLTVL.

This clonotype is termed medium-sized. V and J are TRBV29-1 and TRBJ2-3; TRBD2 might be the D (5 bases). V was clipped by 2 bases and J by 0 bases, with 9 bases between them. The CDR3 runs 14 residues. CDR1 and CDR2 from the germline V gene are SQVTM and ANQGSEA. CDR3: CSVEMRVSTDTQYF. CDR3 nucleotides: TGCAGCGTTGAAATGCGGGTTAGCACAGATACGCAGTATTTT.

In this sample, this clonotype turned up a few times. The V gene is TRBV24-1, the J gene TRBJ2-1; tentatively, D is TRBD2 (6 bases). Germline CDR1 is KGHDR and CDR2 is SFDVKD. Trimming pared 3 bases from V and 12 bases from J, leaving 20 bases between. There are 15 residues in the CDR3. CDR3 amino acids: CATSDQGLGRSGQFF. The DNA of the CDR3 is TGTGCCACCAGTGATCAGGGACTCGGTCGATCGGGGCAGTTCTTC.

This chain uses TRBV30 with TRBJ2-2; unclear D gene. The V end was cut by 4 bases, the J end by 6 bases, with 6 bases between. The CDR3 contains 11 residues. Germline values: CDR1 GTSNPN, CDR2 SVGIG (reference sequence). CDR3 loop: CAWNSPGELFF. As DNA, the CDR3 is TGTGCCTGGAACTCCCCCGGGGAGCTGTTTTTT.

With regard to this clonotype: The germline gene is not matched at one end of the junction; a read error may be the cause. The V call is TRBV7-9, the J call TRBJ2-7; no clear D gene. CDR3 size: 14 residues. Germline-derived CDR1 and CDR2 are SEHNR and FQNEAQ (reference sequence). CDR3 amino acids: CASSLKSEDYEQYF. In nucleotides, the CDR3 is TGCGCCAGCAGCTTGAAGTCAGAGGACTACGAGCAGTACTTC.

A single count supports this clonotype. The V call is TRBV20-1, the J call TRBJ2-3; D possibly corresponds to TRBD1 (5 bases). The V end was cut by 4 bases, the J end by 3 bases, with 20 bases between. Germline assignment: CDR1 DFQATT and CDR2 SNEGSKA (reference sequence). The CDR3 covers 16 residues. The CDR3 bases are TGCAGTGCTACTGACAGATTATTGAAAGGGACAGATACGCAGTATTTT. It is translated as CSATDRLLKGTDTQYF.

Within the sample, this clonotype is medium-sized (0.01 to 0.1%). This chain uses TRBV30 with TRBJ2-1; TRBD1 matches at 8 bases. Germline V CDR1 and CDR2: GTSNPN, SVGIG (reference sequence). V was pared by 2 bases and J by 5 bases, with 11 bases of the junction left unmatched. The CDR3 contains 16 residues. The CDR3 region is CAWSFPRGRVHNEQFF. CDR3 nucleotides: TGTGCCTGGAGTTTCCCCAGGGGGCGAGTACACAATGAGCAGTTCTTC. Filled out from reference TRBV30 and TRBJ2-1, the complete variable domain reads SQTIHQWPATLVQPVGSPLSLECTVEGTSNPNLYWYRQAAGRGLQLLFYSVGIGQISSEVPQNLSASRPQDRQFILSSKKLLLSDSGFYLCAWSFPRGRVHNEQFFGPGTRLTVL.

This clonotype is termed medium-sized (0.01 to 0.1%). The gene calls are TRBV6-5 and TRBJ2-7; TRBD2 matches at 10 bases. The germline V gene has CDR1 MNHEY and CDR2 SVGAGI. Trimming cost V 0 bases and J 3 bases; bases outside gene matches: 2. The CDR3 spans 15 residues. For the CDR3, the DNA is TGTGCCAGCAGTTACTCGTTAGCGGGAGGCTACGAGCAGTACGTC. Its translation is CASSYSLAGGYEQYV.

The table lists this clonotype with a few counts. The chain links TRBV27 to TRBJ2-7; D gene unclear. V lost 8 bases, J lost 3 bases, and 11 bases lay in between. The CDR3 length is 12 residues. Per germline, CDR1 MNHEY and CDR2 SMNVEV (reference sequence). CDR3: CASSPGLYEQYF. CDR3 bases: TGTGCCAGCTCCCCGGGCCTCTACGAGCAGTACTTC.

In this sample, this clonotype is medium-sized (0.01 to 0.1%). The chain has TRBV6-1 and TRBJ1-4; D unresolved. CDR3 length: 12 amino acids. In germline, CDR1 is MNHNS, CDR2 SASEGT. V dropped 5 bases and J dropped 7 bases, with 8 bases sitting between them. The CDR3 region has the DNA TGTGCCAGCAGTACCTGGAGTGAAAAACTGTTTTTT. This gives the protein CASSTWSEKLFF.

The chain carries TRBV5-6 and TRBJ2-2; 11 nucleotides match TRBD1. In germline, CDR1 is SGHDT, CDR2 YYEEEE. Germline trimming cut 4 bases from V and 0 bases from J; bases unmatched to any gene: 11. There are 19 residues in the CDR3. For the CDR3, the DNA is TGTGCCAGCAGCCAAGGGGTGGGGACAGGGGGTGCGAACACCGGGGAGCTGTTTTTT. This translates into CASSQGVGTGGANTGELFF.

By frequency in the sample, this clonotype is medium-sized. The chain has TRBV6-5 and TRBJ2-5, with TRBD2 matching over 9 bases. CDR3 length: 17 amino acids. The J segment lost 0 bases and the V segment lost 5 bases, leaving 10 bases of the junction unmatched. CDR1 and CDR2 from the germline V gene are MNHEY and SVGAGI. CDR3 residues: CASSAEGSGGHQETQYF. In DNA, the CDR3 is TGTGCCAGCAGTGCTGAAGGGAGCGGGGGGCACCAAGAGACCCAGTACTTC.

Judged by abundance, this clonotype is medium-sized (0.01 to 0.1%). The J gene is TRBJ1-2, the V gene TRBV29-1; weak D call: TRBD1 (6 bases). The V and J ends lost 7 bases and 7 bases respectively, with 19 bases between them. The CDR3 is made up of 13 amino acids. Germline CDR1 is SQVTM and CDR2 is ANQGSEA. CDR3 protein: CSAGGGLLFGYTF. The DNA for the CDR3 is TGCAGCGCTGGGGGGGGGCTCCTTTTTGGCTACACCTTC.

Judged by abundance, this clonotype is medium-sized. The chain has TRBV27 and TRBJ2-1, with 13 positions matching TRBD2. Per germline, CDR1 MNHEY and CDR2 SMNVEV (reference sequence). CDR3 length equals 14 residues. The J segment lost 8 bases and the V segment lost 9 bases, leaving 7 bases of the junction unmatched. The CDR3 reads CASQSGTSGDEQFF. The CDR3, as DNA: TGTGCCAGTCAGTCGGGGACTAGCGGGGATGAGCAGTTCTTC.

The rearrangement joins TRBV5-6 to TRBJ2-1, with a weak D call TRBD2 (5 bases). The ends were cut back, 4 bases at V and 10 bases at J, with 9 bases in the middle. There are 11 residues in the CDR3. The V gene's germline CDR1 is SGHDT and CDR2 YYEEEE. The CDR3 DNA reads TGTGCCAGCAGCCAGGACTGGGAGCAGTTCTTC. It is translated as CASSQDWEQFF.

Remarks on this clonotype: Given a much more abundant clone one base away, this may be a read error. V is TRBV6-5 and J is TRBJ1-6, with a weak D call TRBD1 (5 bases). CDR1 MNHEY and CDR2 SVGAGI come from the germline V gene. There are 15 residues in the CDR3. Between the trimmed V and J ends, which lost 6 bases and 6 bases, there was a span of 15 bases. This chain's CDR3 is CASRLRDGCNSPLHF. Written as DNA, the CDR3 is TGTGCCAGCAGACTCCGGGACGGATGTAATTCACCCCTCCACTTT.

This clonotype rates as medium-sized (0.01 to 0.1%). The V gene is TRBV5-5, the J gene TRBJ1-2; D might be TRBD1 (6 bases). The V and J ends lost 4 bases and 5 bases respectively, with 15 bases between them. Germline loops: CDR1 SGHKS, CDR2 YYEKEE (reference sequence). The CDR3 contains 14 residues. The CDR3 nucleotides are TGTGCCAGCAGCAGTACAGGGACGGAATATGGCTACACCTTC. This gives the protein CASSSTGTEYGYTF. The full variable domain, its missing parts supplied by reference TRBV5-5 and TRBJ1-2, is DAGVTQSPTHLIKTRGQQVTLRCSPISGHKSVSWYQQVLGQGPQFIFQYYEKEERGRGNFPDRFSARQFPNYSSELNVNALLLGDSALYLCASSSTGTEYGYTFGSGTRLTVV.

This clonotype came up once. The chain has TRBV12-3 or TRBV12-4 and TRBJ2-3; 10 bases match TRBD2. The V segment lost 5 bases and the J segment 5 bases; nucleotides outside the gene matches: 10. The CDR3 totals 16 residues. The DNA of the CDR3 is TGTGCCAGCAGTCACAGTAGCGGGGGGATTGGAGATACGCAGTATTTT. As protein: CASSHSSGGIGDTQYF.

CDR3 protein: CSAREIVRGVGGNTIYF. The DNA of the CDR3 is TGCAGTGCTAGAGAGATCGTGAGGGGCGTCGGTGGAAACACCATATATTTT. The V and J genes are TRBV20-1 and TRBJ1-3; tentative D call: TRBD1 (5 bases). Per the germline V gene, CDR1 is DFQATT and CDR2 is SNEGSKA (reference sequence). CDR3 size: 17 residues. The V and J ends lost 0 bases and 3 bases respectively, with 18 bases between them.

Only a few counts were recorded for this clonotype. The rearrangement uses TRBV18 and TRBJ1-2, with D tentatively TRBD1 (6 bases). V lost 3 bases and J 2 bases, leaving 22 bases between the germline ends. Per the germline V gene, CDR1 is KGHSH and CDR2 is LQKENI. There are 18 residues in the CDR3. CDR3 region: CASSPTPHNRASNYGYTF. The CDR3 DNA reads as TGTGCCAGCTCACCCACCCCCCACAACAGGGCCTCGAACTATGGCTACACCTTC.